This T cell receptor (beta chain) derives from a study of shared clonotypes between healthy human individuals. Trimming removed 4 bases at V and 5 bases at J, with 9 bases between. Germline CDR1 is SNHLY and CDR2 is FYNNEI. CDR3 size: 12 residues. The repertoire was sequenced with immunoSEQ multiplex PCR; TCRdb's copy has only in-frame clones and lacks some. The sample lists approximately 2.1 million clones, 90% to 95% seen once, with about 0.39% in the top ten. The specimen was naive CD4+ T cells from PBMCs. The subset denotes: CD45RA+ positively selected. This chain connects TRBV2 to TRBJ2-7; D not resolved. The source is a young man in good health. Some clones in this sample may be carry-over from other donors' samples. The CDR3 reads CASSVERNEQYF. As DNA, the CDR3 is TGTGCCAGCAGTGTTGAAAGAAACGAGCAGTACTTC.